This note documents a single T cell receptor beta chain sequence. Ten or more counts support this clonotype. Its antigen is unknown. The sample holds no much larger clone one base away, and base qualities are not on file. The time point label for this specimen denotes: persistent/refractory GD, antithyroid drugs over 5 years with positive TRAb. For both TCR sequencing and RNA sequencing, RNA was extracted from PBMCs using TRIzol. The diagnosis of Graves' disease was made according to American Thyroid Association guidelines. Recruitment of patients was carried out at an endocrinology department in Xi'an, China. Each patient gave approximately 10 milliliters of peripheral blood, collected in an EDTA anticoagulant tube. Ficoll Paque Plus density gradient separation was used to isolate PBMCs, and no further T cell sorting was performed. RNA quality was checked with an Agilent 2100 Bioanalyzer and agarose gel, and concentration with a NanoDrop 2000.

The protocol used for the library was multiplex PCR. TCRdb shows the sequencer as Illumina HiSeq 4000. To build TCR beta libraries, CDR3 regions were amplified by Arm-PCR using iRepertoire HTBI primers. Before sequencing, the PCR products went through gel purification. Turning to the authors' computational methods: Across samples, around 58 TRBV and 13 to 15 TRBJ segments were identified and used for gene usage analysis of CDR3 amino acid clonotypes. COPE and FqMerger were used to merge the filtered high-quality paired reads into contigs. BLAST was used to align contigs to IMGT TRBV, TRBD and TRBJ reference genes, with CDR3 defined following IMGT. Any clonotype with a frequency above 0.1% was counted as a highly expanded clone. Shannon entropy was used to measure repertoire diversity, and the Gini coefficient was used to measure V-J evenness. Clonotypes shared by more than one individual were considered public. The public reads were reanalyzed by TCRdb: fastp trimming at Q25, MiXCR alignment, in-frame beta chains only. Identical CDR3 proteins give one entry, which carries the most common genes and DNA. The V and J calls come from TCRdb's annotation, not from the publication. The sample table contains about 300,000 distinct CDR3 sequences; only one count was recorded for 22% of them. The top ten hold 45% to 70% of the sample.

Including the terminal cysteine and phenylalanine, the CDR3 comprises 19 residues. Just the 57-base CDR3 DNA is kept, in frame starting at base 1. V gives up 3 bases and J gives up 1 base, and the segment between their germline ends measures 22 bases. Taken from the germline V gene, the CDR1 and CDR2 loops are MNHEY and SVGAGI. This sample stems from a study of regulatory T cells in long-lasting Graves disease (dated by TCRdb to the early 2020s). Broadly, across the study: Persistent Graves' disease was defined as persistently positive TSH receptor autoantibodies together with antithyroid drug treatment for over 5 years. This study used TCR sequencing and RNA sequencing of peripheral blood to compare persistent Graves' disease patients against newly diagnosed Graves' disease patients. The study was registered as a clinical trial and conducted in China. A total of around 35 samples were covered by TCR sequencing, comprising roughly 13 persistent and around 20 newly diagnosed Graves' disease patients. Antithyroid drugs had been taken for approximately ten years on average by persistent Graves' disease patients in the clinical cohort.

Beyond this particular receptor, the publication reports: Only the TCR beta chain was sequenced and analyzed. Patients with persistent disease shared more public clonotypes (around 2,500) than newly diagnosed patients did (more than 900). TRBV28, TRBJ1-2 and TRBJ2-5 were preferentially used in persistent disease, while TRBV20-1 and TRBJ2-1 were favored in newly diagnosed disease. The small sample size was acknowledged by the authors as a limitation that may reduce accuracy. Persistent Graves' disease patients showed lower TCR Shannon entropy and fewer highly expanded clones than newly diagnosed patients, suggesting clonal expansion. Because the primary lesion, thyroid tissue, could not be accessed, the study looked at peripheral blood alone.

The chain is assembled from TRBV6-5 and TRBJ2-4; the D segment could be TRBD1, given 6 matching bases. This sequence was found in a female donor with Graves disease. This specimen consisted of peripheral blood mononuclear cells (PBMCs), obtained when the disease was refractory, from a patient treated with antithyroid drugs. The nucleotide sequence is TGTGCCAGCAGTTATGCGCCTAGAATGGGGGCCCTCGCCAAAAACATTCAGTACTTC. It is translated as CASSYAPRMGALAKNIQYF.